These 2 T cell receptor beta chains came from one sample sequenced in a study of T cell responses to AZD1222 COVID-19 vaccine. The table came from immunoSEQ multiplex PCR; TCRdb's copy has only in-frame clones and leaves some out. The profile shows 130,000 or so clones, over 85% of them singletons. The sequences come from peripheral blood, collected on day 0 of AZD1222 vaccination. The receptors derive from an adult in good health.

The V call is TRBV18, the J call TRBJ2-7; possible D gene TRBD1, 5 bases. V lost 0 bases, J lost 4 bases, and 13 bases lay in between. This CDR3 has 15 amino acids. Germline CDR1 and CDR2: KGHSH and LQKENI. The CDR3 sequence: CASSPPGRADYEQYF. DNA for the CDR3: TGTGCCAGCTCACCACCGGGCAGGGCGGATTACGAGCAGTACTTC.

This chain links TRBV7-2 with TRBJ1-1; 8 nucleotides match TRBD1. CDR3 length equals 16 residues. The trim removed 6 bases at V and 1 base at J, leaving 10 bases unmatched. The germline V gene encodes CDR1 SGHTA and CDR2 FQGNSA. The CDR3 nucleotides read TGTGCCAGCAGTACGACGGTCGGACAGGGGAACACTGAAGCTTTCTTT. This sequence encodes CASSTTVGQGNTEAFF. The whole variable domain, filled in from reference TRBV7-2 and TRBJ1-1, reads GAGVSQSPSNKVTEKGKDVELRCDPISGHTALYWYRQSLGQGLEFLIYFQGNSAPDKSGLPSDRFSAERTGGSVSTLTIQRTQQEDSAVYLCASSTTVGQGNTEAFFGQGTRLTVV.